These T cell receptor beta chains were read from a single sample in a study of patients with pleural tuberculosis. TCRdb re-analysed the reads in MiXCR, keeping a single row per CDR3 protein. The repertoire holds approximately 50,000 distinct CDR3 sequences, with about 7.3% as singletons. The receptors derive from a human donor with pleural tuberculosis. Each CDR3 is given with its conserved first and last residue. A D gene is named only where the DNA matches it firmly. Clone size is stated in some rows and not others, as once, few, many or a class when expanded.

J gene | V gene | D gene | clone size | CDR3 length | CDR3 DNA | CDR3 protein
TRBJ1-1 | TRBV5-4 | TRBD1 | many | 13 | TGTGCCAGCAGCTTTGGACAGGGAGGTGAAGCTTTCTTT | CASSFGQGGEAFF
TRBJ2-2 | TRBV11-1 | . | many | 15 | TGTGCCAGCAGCCCGAAACTTACGGACACCGGGGAGCTGTTTTTT | CASSPKLTDTGELFF
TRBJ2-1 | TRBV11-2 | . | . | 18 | TGTGCCAGCAGCTTAGAGGTTGGAGCGGTTTGGATGGGTGAGGAGCAGTTCTTC | CASSLEVGAVWMGEEQFF
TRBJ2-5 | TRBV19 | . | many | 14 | TGTGCCAGTAGTATAGAATGGGGGCGGGAGACCCAGTACTTC | CASSIEWGRETQYF
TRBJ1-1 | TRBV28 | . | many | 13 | TGTGCCAGCACCCTACGTAGGACCCCTCGGGCTTTCTTT | CASTLRRTPRAFF
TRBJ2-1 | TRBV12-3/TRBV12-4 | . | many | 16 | TGTGCCAGCAGTCTAAACCGAGGGACGCCTGACAATGAGCAGTTCTTC | CASSLNRGTPDNEQFF
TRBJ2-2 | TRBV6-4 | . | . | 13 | TGTGCCAGCAGTGACATGAACACCGGGGAGCTGTTTTTT | CASSDMNTGELFF
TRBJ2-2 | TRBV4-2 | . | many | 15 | TGTGCCAGCAGCCAAGTATGGAAGAACACCGGGGAGCTGTTTTTT | CASSQVWKNTGELFF
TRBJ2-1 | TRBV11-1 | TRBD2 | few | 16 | TGTGCCAGCAGCACCCGACTAGCGGGAAACTACAATGAGCAGTTCTTC | CASSTRLAGNYNEQFF
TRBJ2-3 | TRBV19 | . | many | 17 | TGTGCCAGTAGTTTGACGATTGGCAGCGGAAGCACAGATACGCAGTATTTT | CASSLTIGSGSTDTQYF
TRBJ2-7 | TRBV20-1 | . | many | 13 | TGCAGTGCTAGTTCGGGTTTCTCCTACGAGCAGTACTTC | CSASSGFSYEQYF
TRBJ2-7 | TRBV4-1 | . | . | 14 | TGCGCCAGCACAATGGAGGTTACCCACTACGAGCAGTACTTC | CASTMEVTHYEQYF
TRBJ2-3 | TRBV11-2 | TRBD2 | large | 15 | TGTGCCAGCAGCTTACCTAGCGGGAGTATTTATACGCAGTATTTT | CASSLPSGSIYTQYF
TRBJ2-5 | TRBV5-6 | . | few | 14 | TGTGCCAGCAGCCATTCACAGGACCAAGAGACCCAGTACTTC | CASSHSQDQETQYF
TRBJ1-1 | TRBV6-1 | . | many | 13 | TGTGCCAGCAGTGAAGAGAGGGTTGGTTCGGCTTTCTTT | CASSEERVGSAFF
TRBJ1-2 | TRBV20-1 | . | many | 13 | TGCAGTGCTAGTAGGGCAGGGAGGTATGGCTACACCTTC | CSASRAGRYGYTF
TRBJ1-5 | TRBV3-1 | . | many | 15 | TGTGCCAGCAGCCAAGGTCCACAGTTGAATCAGCCCCAGCATTTT | CASSQGPQLNQPQHF
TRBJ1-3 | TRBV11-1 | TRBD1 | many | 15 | TGTGCCAGCAGCTTAGCGCGGGACAGAGGAAACACCATATATTTT | CASSLARDRGNTIYF
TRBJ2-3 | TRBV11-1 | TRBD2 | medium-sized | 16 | TGTGCCAGCAGCTTTGGCGGGACTAGCGTGGCAGATACGCAGTATTTT | CASSFGGTSVADTQYF
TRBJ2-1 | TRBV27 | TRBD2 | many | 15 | TGTGCCAGCAGTTTGGGACTAGCGGACTACAATGAGCAGTTCTTC | CASSLGLADYNEQFF
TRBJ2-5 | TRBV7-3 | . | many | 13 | TGTGCCAGCAGTTCAACAGGATCTGAGACCCAGTACTTC | CASSSTGSETQYF
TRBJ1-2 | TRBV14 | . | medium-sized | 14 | TGTGCCAGCAGCCAAGGTCGCGGATGGTATGGCTACACCTTC | CASSQGRGWYGYTF
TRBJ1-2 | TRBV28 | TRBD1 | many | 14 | TGTGCCAGCACCATTGCCAGGGGGCGGGATGGCTACACCTTC | CASTIARGRDGYTF
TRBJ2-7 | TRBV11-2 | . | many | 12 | TGTGCCAGCAGCCCGAGGGGAGACGAGCAGTACTTC | CASSPRGDEQYF
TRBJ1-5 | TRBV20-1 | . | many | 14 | TGCAGTGCTAGAGATACAGTGGGCAATCAGCCCCAGCATTTT | CSARDTVGNQPQHF
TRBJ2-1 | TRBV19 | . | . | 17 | TGTGCCAGTAGTATCGCGGGGTTTGGGTCATACTACAATGAGCAGTTCTTC | CASSIAGFGSYYNEQFF
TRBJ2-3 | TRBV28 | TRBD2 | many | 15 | TGTGCCAGCAGTAAGCTAGCGGGAGAACCAGATACGCAGTATTTT | CASSKLAGEPDTQYF
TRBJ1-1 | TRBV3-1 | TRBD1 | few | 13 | TGTGCCAGCAGCCAAGGACAGGGCACTGAAGCTTTCTTT | CASSQGQGTEAFF
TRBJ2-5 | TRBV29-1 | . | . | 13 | TGCAGCGTTGAAAGGGGGTCGGGGGAGACCCAGTACTTC | CSVERGSGETQYF
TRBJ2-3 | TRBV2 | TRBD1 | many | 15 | TGTGCCAGCAGTGAAGCTTACAGGGGCGTAGATACGCAGTATTTT | CASSEAYRGVDTQYF
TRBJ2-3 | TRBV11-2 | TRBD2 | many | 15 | TGTGCCAGCAGCTTAGAATTAATGTCGGGAGGCACGCAGTATTTT | CASSLELMSGGTQYF
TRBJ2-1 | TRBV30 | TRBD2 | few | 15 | TGTGCCTGGAGTGTTCAGACTAGCGGGAGCAATGAGCAGTTCTTC | CAWSVQTSGSNEQFF
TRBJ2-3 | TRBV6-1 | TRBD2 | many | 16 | TGTGCCAGCAGTGCCGGGACTAGCGGGAGCGCAGATACGCAGTATTTT | CASSAGTSGSADTQYF
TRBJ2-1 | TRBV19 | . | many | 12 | TGTGCCAGTAGTGTAAGCTACAATGAGCAGTTCTTC | CASSVSYNEQFF
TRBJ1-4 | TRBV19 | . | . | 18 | TGTGCCAGTAGTAGAGATTCGGCCCTGGACGGAACCAATGAAAAACTGTTTTTT | CASSRDSALDGTNEKLFF
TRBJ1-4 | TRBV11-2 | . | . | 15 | TGTGCCAGCAGCGAACGGGGGCAGGGTTCTGGAAAACTGTTTTTT | CASSERGQGSGKLFF
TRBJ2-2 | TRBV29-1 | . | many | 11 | TGCAGCGTAGGAAGGACCGGGGAGCTGTTTTTT | CSVGRTGELFF
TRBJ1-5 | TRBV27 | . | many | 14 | TGTGCCAGCAGCCCCCTCGGCAGCAATCAGCCCCAGCATTTT | CASSPLGSNQPQHF
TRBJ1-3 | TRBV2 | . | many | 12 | TGTGCCAGCAGCTACGGCGGATACACCATATATTTT | CASSYGGYTIYF
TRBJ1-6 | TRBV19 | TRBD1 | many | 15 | TGTGCCAGTAGAGGACAGGCAACATCTAATTCACCCCTCCACTTT | CASRGQATSNSPLHF
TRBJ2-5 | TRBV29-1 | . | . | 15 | TGCAGCGTTCCTACTCCCAGGTCGTACCAAGAGACCCAGTACTTC | CSVPTPRSYQETQYF
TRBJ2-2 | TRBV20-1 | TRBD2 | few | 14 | TGCAGTGGAGAGGGACTAGTGAGCACCGGGGAGCTGTTTTTT | CSGEGLVSTGELFF
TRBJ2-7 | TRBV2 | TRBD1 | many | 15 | TGTGCCAGCAGTAATACAGGGGGCTATAGCTACGAGCAGTACTTC | CASSNTGGYSYEQYF
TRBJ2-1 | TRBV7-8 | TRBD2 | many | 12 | TGTGCCAGCAGCTTAACCGTGGGACTAGTGTCCTTC | CASSLTVGLVSF
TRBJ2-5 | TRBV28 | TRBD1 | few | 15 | TGTGCCAGCATTGGCCCTTACAGGGGGCAAGAGACCCAGTACTTC | CASIGPYRGQETQYF
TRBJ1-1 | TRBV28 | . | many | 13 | TGTGCCAGCAGTCCCCCCGACAGGACTGAAGCTTTCTTT | CASSPPDRTEAFF
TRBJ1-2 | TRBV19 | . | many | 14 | TGTGCCAGTAGCTCGGACGTGGGGAACTATGGCTACACCTTC | CASSSDVGNYGYTF
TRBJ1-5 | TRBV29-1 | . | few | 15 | TGCAGCGTTGTACCGTATGGTGGGAGCAATCAGCCCCAGCATTTT | CSVVPYGGSNQPQHF
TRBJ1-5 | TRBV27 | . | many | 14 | TGTGCCAGCAGTCGGGCGGCCTCTCATCAGCCCCAGCATTTT | CASSRAASHQPQHF
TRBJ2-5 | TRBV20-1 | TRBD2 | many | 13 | TGCAGTGCAGATAGCGGGAGCTATGAGACCCAGTACTTC | CSADSGSYETQYF
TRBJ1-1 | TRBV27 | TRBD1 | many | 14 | TGTGCCAGCAGCCGACAGGGGTCGAACACTGAAGCTTTCTTT | CASSRQGSNTEAFF